The subject of this entry is one T cell receptor beta chain. Its antigen has not been determined. Per-nucleotide qualities are absent, and no much larger clonotype sits a single base away. The germline V gene gives CDR1 as SGHDN and CDR2 as FVKESK. Trimming accounts for 4 bases at V and 5 bases at J, while the number of junction bases matched to no gene is 10. The CDR3 runs 16 amino acids, cysteine and phenylalanine included. The kept DNA is CDR3 alone, 48 bases in frame from the first base. The data were obtained in a study of CD8 T cells in Susac syndrome (dated by TCRdb to between 2018 and 2021). About the investigation overall: Of the Susac syndrome patients who were sequenced, over five had clinically active disease and roughly eight were in clinical remission. Whether CD8+ T cell activation and differentiation in Susac syndrome was antigen driven was tested using repertoire sequencing. At the time of blood withdrawal, Susac syndrome patients were either therapy-naive, taking corticosteroids (with some also receiving IVIg), or on IVIg alone. Beyond this particular receptor, the publication reports: The number of individuals in the TCR sequencing and HLA analysis was acknowledged as relatively small. In the CD4+ T cell repertoire of Susac syndrome patients, clonal expansion was not detected.

RNA was extracted with the RNeasy kit and roughly 0.5 to 1 ug was reverse transcribed using random hexamers. The immunoSEQ multiplex PCR assay, which covers 54 Vbeta and 13 Jbeta segments, was used to amplify TCR beta CDR3 regions. Bias from PCR amplification was corrected by using a synthetic template baseline for primer optimization and for computational correction. The authors' pipeline ran thus. Reads were annotated to V, D and J genes according to IMGT and were analyzed with immunoSEQ Analyzer, with only productive sequences retained. Clonality was calculated as one minus the Shannon entropy normalized by log2 of the number of productive unique sequences. Public and private clones were assessed among the 100 most prevalent clones of each patient and control. Susac-specific clones were defined as absent from healthy and MS cohorts, 850 to 1,300 published viral clones and other ImmuneACCESS disease sequences. The raw public reads went through TCRdb reprocessing: fastp at Q25, MiXCR clone calling, in-frame beta chains kept. Each entry merges the rows of one CDR3 protein and shows their most common DNA and genes. The V and J calls and clone size come from TCRdb's table, not from the authors' own analysis. For this sample there are roughly 150,000 distinct CDR3 sequences; roughly 96% appear just once. The ten largest clones capture 0.15% to 0.2% of the sample.

High-throughput TCR beta sequencing profiled peripheral blood CD8+ and CD4+ T cells from healthy donors, Susac syndrome patients and multiple sclerosis patients. The Susac syndrome patients fulfilled recently defined diagnostic criteria for either definite or probable disease. Bulk CD8+ and CD4+ T cells were purified by magnetic negative isolation, while CD8+ TEMRA cells were enriched using FACS. Blood was collected in EDTA tubes and processed within 24 hours, with PBMCs isolated through density gradient centrifugation. PBMCs intended for TCR sequencing were cryopreserved in liquid nitrogen and thawed later in a water bath at 37 degrees C. The sorted or isolated CD4+, CD8+ and CD8+ TEMRA cells had a purity of 90% or higher.

The TCR originated in a human donor with Susac syndrome. Input material: CD4+ T cells from PBMCs. Recombination linked TRBV14 to TRBJ2-1; 8 bases in the junction line up with TRBD2. Here is the DNA: TGTGCCAGCAGCCGCCTCGGGGAGCGGGGGAACAATGAGCAGTTCTTC. Its protein reads: CASSRLGERGNNEQFF.